One sample yielded the 30 T cell receptor beta chains listed below, sequenced in a study of cytomegalovirus exposure and HLA in healthy donors. With 60 Vbeta and 13 Jbeta primers, the PCR was carried out. Assay used: immunoSEQ multiplex PCR; TCRdb lists only in-frame clones, some missing. This repertoire includes tens of thousands of clones. The source material was PBMCs. The origin of the receptors is a girl aged 10 to 17 in good health and CMV-seropositive.

The V gene is TRBV30, the J gene TRBJ2-5; TRBD2 might be the D (6 bases). The CDR3 length is 13 residues. Germline V gene sequence: CDR1 GTSNPN, CDR2 SVGIG (reference sequence). V was pared by 3 bases and J by 2 bases, with 10 bases between. As DNA, the CDR3 is TGTGCCTGGAGCCGCGGGATTCAAGAGACCCAGTACTTC. This codes for CAWSRGIQETQYF.

Regarding this clone: In the same sample, other DNA sequences code for this CDR3. This chain joins TRBV28 and TRBJ1-2; 10 bases are a match to TRBD1. Germline trimming cut 8 bases from V and 4 bases from J; bases unmatched to any gene: 4. Germline loops: CDR1 MDHEN, CDR2 SYDVKM. The CDR3 is 13 residues long. As DNA, the CDR3 is TGTGCCAGCTGGACAGGGGGGGCCTATGGCTACACCTTC. The encoded protein is CASWTGGAYGYTF.

The V call is TRBV27, the J call TRBJ2-7; D is unresolved. Trimming cost V 5 bases and J 5 bases, with 7 bases left between them. The germline gives CDR1 MNHEY, CDR2 SMNVEV (reference sequence). The CDR3 runs to 11 residues. The CDR3: CASSIANEQYF. In DNA form, the CDR3 reads TGTGCCAGCAGTATCGCGAACGAGCAGTACTTC.

The chain carries TRBV10-3 and TRBJ1-6; 7 nucleotides match TRBD1. V trimming: 7 bases; J trimming: 8 bases; junction bases outside the gene matches: 8. There are 14 residues in the CDR3. The germline CDR1 and CDR2 sequences are ENHRY and SYGVKD. The CDR3 here is CAINTGAAHSPLHF. The CDR3 DNA follows: TGTGCCATCAATACAGGGGCGGCCCATTCACCCCTCCACTTT.

The V gene is TRBV4-2, the J gene TRBJ1-4; D is unclear. CDR1 is LGHNA and CDR2 is YNFKEQ in the germline V gene. V shed 1 base and J shed 6 bases, with 6 bases lying between them. The CDR3 has 13 amino acids. The CDR3: CASSQGLDEKLFF. The CDR3 DNA reads TGTGCCAGCAGCCAAGGGTTAGATGAAAAACTGTTTTTT.

The J gene is TRBJ2-7, the V gene TRBV13, with D possibly matching TRBD1 (6 bases). Germline CDR1 PRHDT, CDR2 FYEKMQ (reference sequence). The length of the CDR3 is 13 residues. V dropped 6 bases and J dropped 3 bases, with 12 bases sitting between them. As DNA, the CDR3 is TGTGCCAGCAGTTCAACAGGGTTCTACGAGCAGTACGTC. This gives the protein CASSSTGFYEQYV.

The gene calls are TRBV5-5 and TRBJ1-5; TRBD1 is a possible D gene (6 bases). From germline, CDR1 is SGHKS and CDR2 YYEKEE (reference sequence). The CDR3 runs to 13 residues. With 2 bases removed from V and 7 bases from J, the gap between germline ends came to 10 bases. The CDR3 spells CASSLGQTQPQHF. The DNA for the CDR3 is TGTGCCAGCAGCTTAGGACAGACCCAGCCCCAGCATTTT.

This chain joins TRBV7-8 and TRBJ1-1, with D possibly matching TRBD1 (5 bases). V dropped 1 base and J dropped 2 bases, with 14 bases sitting between them. CDR3 size: 16 residues. Looked up from germline, CDR1 is SGHVS and CDR2 is FQNEAQ. The CDR3 coding sequence is TGTGCCAGCAGCTTAGAGGCAGGGAAGGTCAACACTGAAGCTTTCTTT. Protein: CASSLEAGKVNTEAFF.

This rearrangement joins TRBV4-3 to TRBJ1-6, with 10 bases matching TRBD1. The CDR3 is 16 amino acids. From germline, CDR1 is LGHNA and CDR2 YSLEER. Trimming removed 1 base from V and 9 bases from J; junction bases left unmatched: 6. CDR3 loop: CASSQGRQGAGSPLHF. In DNA form, the CDR3 reads TGCGCCAGCAGCCAAGGGCGACAGGGGGCAGGTTCACCCCTCCACTTT.

CDR3 nucleotide sequence: TGTGCCAGCAGCCGGTCAGGGGTGAGCTCCTACAATGAGCAGTTCTTC. Protein sequence: CASSRSGVSSYNEQFF. The chain has TRBV13 and TRBJ2-1; tentatively, D is TRBD1 (6 bases). Germline V lookup: CDR1 PRHDT, CDR2 FYEKMQ (reference sequence). The CDR3 runs 16 residues. V lost 5 bases, J lost 0 bases, and 14 bases lay in between.

The rearrangement links TRBV5-1 to TRBJ1-2; D is perhaps TRBD1 (6 bases). The V and J ends lost 5 bases and 4 bases respectively, with 21 bases between them. Germline V gives CDR1 SGHRS, CDR2 YFSETQ. The CDR3 totals 16 residues. CDR3 sequence reads: CASSPDSSPGSYGYTF. The CDR3 region has the DNA TGCGCCAGCAGTCCGGACAGCTCCCCGGGGAGCTATGGCTACACCTTC.

As for this clone: Other DNA sequences from this sample encode an identical CDR3 as well. The rearrangement joins TRBV7-3 to TRBJ1-6; the D is unclear. The CDR3 length is 16 residues. CDR1 and CDR2 from the germline V gene are SGHTA and FQGTGA. V was shortened by 2 bases and J by 9 bases, with 17 bases between the two germline ends. CDR3 DNA: TGTGCCAGCAGCTTACGGGATTGGTCAGAGGGTTCACCCCTCCACTTT. It is translated as CASSLRDWSEGSPLHF.

The chain links TRBV20-1 to TRBJ1-1, with D perhaps TRBD1 (5 bases). Germline CDR1 is DFQATT and CDR2 is SNEGSKA (reference sequence). The CDR3 is made up of 11 amino acids. V gave up 1 base and J gave up 11 bases, with 11 bases separating them. The CDR3 bases are TGCAGTGCTAGAGTCAAGGGGTCTGCTTTCTTT. This sequence encodes CSARVKGSAFF.

The V call is TRBV7-6, the J call TRBJ2-1, with 8 bases matching TRBD1. Germline CDR1 and CDR2: SGHVS and FNYEAQ. This CDR3 spans 15 amino acids. Trimming cost V 1 base and J 8 bases; bases outside gene matches: 7. The CDR3 sequence: CASSLGTGTSDEQFF. The CDR3, as DNA: TGTGCCAGCAGCTTAGGGACAGGGACGAGTGATGAGCAGTTCTTC.

CDR3 loop: CASRTGESANYGYTF. The CDR3, as DNA: TGTGCCAGCAGGACAGGGGAATCGGCTAACTATGGCTACACCTTC. The chain links TRBV6-5 to TRBJ1-2; 8 nucleotides line up with TRBD1. Germline V gene sequence: CDR1 MNHEY, CDR2 SVGAGI. CDR3 size: 15 residues. V shed 6 bases, J shed 0 bases, and the junction held 6 bases outside the gene matches.

The genes are TRBV19 and TRBJ1-6; D not resolved. The CDR3 contains 15 residues. CDR1 LNHDA and CDR2 SQIVND come from the germline V gene (reference sequence). V gave up 5 bases and J gave up 9 bases, with 17 bases separating them. The CDR3 here is CASSRGKGLGSPLHF. The DNA of the CDR3 is TGTGCCAGTAGTCGGGGAAAGGGCTTGGGTTCACCCCTCCACTTT. The full variable domain, rest sourced from reference TRBV19 and TRBJ1-6, is DGGITQSPKYLFRKEGQNVTLSCEQNLNHDAMYWYRQDPGQGLRLIYYSQIVNDFQKGDIAEGYSVSREKKESFPLTVTSAQKNPTAFYLCASSRGKGLGSPLHFGNGTRLTVT.

V is TRBV18 and J is TRBJ1-2; 7 nucleotides agree with TRBD1. The CDR3 runs to 15 residues. Trimming at V came to 3 bases and at J to 3 bases, leaving 7 bases not matched to a gene. Looked up from germline, CDR1 is KGHSH and CDR2 is LQKENI. The CDR3 bases are TGTGCCAGCTCACCTTTTCCAGGGGGGTACTATGGCTACACCTTC. This translates into CASSPFPGGYYGYTF.

As DNA, the CDR3 is TGTGCCAGCAGTCCCATGACTAGTGCGGCCTACGAGCAGTACTTC. Translation: CASSPMTSAAYEQYF. This rearrangement joins TRBV6-5 to TRBJ2-7; D is possibly TRBD2 (6 bases). Trimming removed 5 bases at V and 2 bases at J, with 16 bases between. The germline gives CDR1 MNHEY, CDR2 SVGAGI. The CDR3 runs 15 residues.

The CDR3: CASNPGLADTQYF. The DNA for the CDR3 is TGTGCCAGCAACCCGGGACTAGCAGATACGCAGTATTTT. The rearrangement joins TRBV5-4 to TRBJ2-3; 8 bases map to TRBD2. Per germline, CDR1 SGHNT and CDR2 YYREEE (reference sequence). The CDR3 is 13 residues long. With 6 bases clipped from V and 4 bases from J, the junction kept 4 bases outside the gene matches. The whole variable domain, remainder taken from reference TRBV5-4 and TRBJ2-3, is ETGVTQSPTHLIKTRGQQVTLRCSSQSGHNTVSWYQQALGQGPQFIFQYYREEENGRGNFPPRFSGLQFPNYSSELNVNALELDDSALYLCASNPGLADTQYFGPGTRLTVL.

The CDR3 spells CASSPGTQGYF. In DNA form, the CDR3 reads TGTGCCAGCAGCCCCGGGACACAGGGGTATTTT. The chain has TRBV5-5 and TRBJ2-3; D is perhaps TRBD1 (6 bases). Germline lookup yields CDR1 SGHKS and CDR2 YYEKEE (reference sequence). V gave up 4 bases and J gave up 14 bases, with 14 bases separating them. The CDR3 sequence is 11 residues long.

The chain uses TRBV5-4 and TRBJ1-2; D not resolved. CDR3 length equals 14 residues. V was pared by 3 bases and J by 4 bases, with 13 bases between. Germline V gene sequence: CDR1 SGHNT, CDR2 YYREEE (reference sequence). This CDR3 reads CASSSPSAAYGYTF. CDR3 bases: TGTGCCAGCAGCTCCCCGTCGGCGGCCTATGGCTACACCTTC. Based on the CDR3 plus reference TRBV5-4 and TRBJ1-2, the full variable domain is ETGVTQSPTHLIKTRGQQVTLRCSSQSGHNTVSWYQQALGQGPQFIFQYYREEENGRGNFPPRFSGLQFPNYSSELNVNALELDDSALYLCASSSPSAAYGYTFGSGTRLTVV.

The chain links TRBV6-1 to TRBJ2-4; D is perhaps TRBD1 (5 bases). In germline, CDR1 is MNHNS, CDR2 SASEGT. This CDR3 has 16 amino acids. V was shortened by 0 bases and J by 4 bases, with 13 bases between the two germline ends. The CDR3 loop reads CASSEAAGILKNIQYF. CDR3 DNA: TGTGCCAGCAGTGAAGCGGCAGGGATCCTTAAAAACATTCAGTACTTC.

V and J are TRBV9 and TRBJ1-1; 9 bases are a match to TRBD1. Germline V gene data show CDR1 as SGDLS and CDR2 as YYNGEE. J lost 6 bases, V lost 0 bases, and 0 bases had no gene match. This CDR3 comprises 13 residues. This CDR3 is CASSVGTGAEAFF. For the CDR3, the DNA is TGTGCCAGCAGCGTAGGGACAGGGGCTGAAGCTTTCTTT. Using reference TRBV9 and TRBJ1-1 for the parts outside the CDR3, the full variable domain is DSGVTQTPKHLITATGQRVTLRCSPRSGDLSVYWYQQSLDQGLQFLIQYYNGEERAKGNILERFSAQQFPDLHSELNLSSLELGDSALYFCASSVGTGAEAFFGQGTRLTVV.

The chain carries TRBV27 and TRBJ1-5; 9 bases are shared with TRBD1. V was pared by 6 bases and J by 7 bases, with 13 bases of the junction left unmatched. The germline CDR1 and CDR2 sequences are MNHEY and SMNVEV (reference sequence). The CDR3 has 16 residues. The DNA for the CDR3 is TGTGCCAGCAGCCTTCGGACAGGGGCCGGCAGGCAGCCCCAGCATTTT. Residues: CASSLRTGAGRQPQHF.

The gene calls are TRBV9 and TRBJ1-3, with D unresolved. Germline values: CDR1 SGDLS, CDR2 YYNGEE. The V end was cut by 1 base, the J end by 0 bases, with 26 bases between. CDR3 length: 21 residues. CDR3 nucleotides: TGTGCCAGCAGCGTATCGGGAGTCGGGTTGGTTAACGACCTCTCTGGAAACACCATATATTTT. As protein: CASSVSGVGLVNDLSGNTIYF.

The rearrangement uses TRBV28 and TRBJ1-2; 10 bases match TRBD1. Germline V CDR1 and CDR2: MDHEN, SYDVKM. CDR3 length equals 13 residues. J gave up 8 bases and V 6 bases, and 6 bases lay outside the gene matches. The CDR3 sequence: CASSRDRGRGYTF. CDR3 DNA: TGTGCCAGCAGCCGGGACAGGGGAAGAGGCTACACCTTC.

V usage is TRBV27 and J usage is TRBJ2-7; 8 bases agree with TRBD1. Per the germline V gene, CDR1 is MNHEY and CDR2 is SMNVEV (reference sequence). CDR3 length: 16 residues. Unmatched junction bases numbered 11, after V lost 5 bases and J lost 2 bases. CDR3 nucleotide sequence: TGTGCCAGCAGTACCTATGCCGGGACAGGACCCTACGAGCAGTACTTC. Protein product: CASSTYAGTGPYEQYF.

This chain uses TRBV4-1 with TRBJ2-4; D is unresolved. CDR3 length equals 11 residues. The V and J ends lost 1 base and 7 bases respectively, with 2 bases between them. Germline V gene sequence: CDR1 MGHRA, CDR2 YSYEKL. The CDR3 spells CASSQANIQYF. In DNA form, the CDR3 reads TGCGCCAGCAGCCAAGCGAACATTCAGTACTTC.

A remark on this clone: The germline gene is not matched at one end of the junction; a read error may be the cause. The rearrangement joins TRBV18 to TRBJ1-1; D may be TRBD1 (6 bases). The CDR3 totals 14 residues. Germline V gene sequence: CDR1 KGHSH, CDR2 LQKENI. This chain's CDR3 is CASSPPGGALEDFF. The DNA of the CDR3 is TGTGCCAGCTCACCACCCGGGGGGGCCCTTGAAGATTTCTTT.

The V call is TRBV19, the J call TRBJ1-5; the D gene is possibly TRBD1 (6 bases). V was clipped by 2 bases and J by 4 bases, with 18 bases between them. The V gene's germline CDR1 is LNHDA and CDR2 SQIVND (reference sequence). The CDR3 extends over 17 amino acids. CDR3 coding DNA: TGTGCCAGTAGTATAAGGTCGGGGGGGCAGCTGAATCAGCCCCAGCATTTT. Its protein is CASSIRSGGQLNQPQHF.